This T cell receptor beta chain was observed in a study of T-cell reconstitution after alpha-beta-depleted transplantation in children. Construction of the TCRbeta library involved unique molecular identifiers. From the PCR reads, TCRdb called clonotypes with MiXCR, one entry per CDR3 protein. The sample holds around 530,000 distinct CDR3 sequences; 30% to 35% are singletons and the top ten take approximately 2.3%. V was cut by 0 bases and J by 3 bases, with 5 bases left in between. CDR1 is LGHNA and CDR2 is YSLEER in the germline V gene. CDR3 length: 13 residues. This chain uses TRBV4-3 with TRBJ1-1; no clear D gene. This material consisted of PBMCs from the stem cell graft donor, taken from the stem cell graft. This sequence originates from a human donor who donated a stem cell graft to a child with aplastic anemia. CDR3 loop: CASSQETHTEAFF. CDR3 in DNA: TGCGCCAGCAGCCAAGAGACCCACACTGAAGCTTTCTTT.